These 32 T cell receptor beta chains were sequenced from one sample in a study of T cells in Graves' hyperthyroidism and ophthalmopathy. RNA transcripts were the template for amplifying TCR beta CDR3 regions. The HTBI primer set was used in a first-round RT-PCR of the TCR CDR3. Using its own MiXCR run on the multiplex PCR reads, TCRdb lists one record per CDR3 protein. The sample holds 700,000 to 950,000 distinct CDR3 sequences, over 35% seen once. Specimen: blood. Receptors were obtained from a woman aged 35 to 49 with Graves' hyperthyroidism.

In regard to this clonotype: It may be a read error: a sequence one base away is much more abundant. The chain has TRBV7-2 and TRBJ2-5, with TRBD1 matching over 7 bases. V lost 8 bases, J lost 5 bases, and 14 bases stayed unmatched. CDR1 and CDR2 (germline): SGHTA, FQGNSA. The CDR3 covers 15 residues. This CDR3 reads CASAPRRDRAETQYF. The CDR3, as DNA: TGTGCCAGCGCCCCTAGGAGAGACAGGGCGGAGACCCAGTACTTC.

Many counts were recorded for this clonotype. The chain joins TRBV15 to TRBJ1-1, with unresolved D. V dropped 1 base and J dropped 5 bases, with 11 bases sitting between them. Germline lookup yields CDR1 LNHNV and CDR2 YYDKDF (reference sequence). There are 14 residues in the CDR3. The CDR3 sequence is CATSRASGVTEAFF. In DNA, the CDR3 is TGTGCCACCAGCAGAGCCTCCGGGGTTACTGAAGCTTTCTTT.

This clonotype has only a few counts. In nucleotides, the CDR3 is TGTGCCATCAGTGACTTGGGGATGAACACTGAAGCTTTCTTT. Its translation: CAISDLGMNTEAFF. The V gene is TRBV10-3, the J gene TRBJ1-1, with D uncertain. Germline V gene lookup returns CDR1 ENHRY and CDR2 SYGVKD. CDR3 size: 14 residues. V lost 3 bases to trimming and J lost 0 bases, with 8 bases between them.

V and J are TRBV9 and TRBJ1-4; D may be TRBD1 (6 bases). CDR1 is SGDLS and CDR2 is YYNGEE in the germline V gene. V lost 4 bases to trimming and J lost 0 bases, with 19 bases between them. The CDR3 contains 18 residues. The CDR3 spells CASSPYPTGITTNEKLFF. The CDR3 DNA reads TGTGCCAGCAGCCCATACCCGACAGGCATTACAACTAATGAAAAACTGTTTTTT.

The V gene is TRBV6-1, the J gene TRBJ1-6, with D unresolved. The CDR3 spans 13 residues. Between the trimmed V and J ends, which lost 6 bases and 8 bases, there was a span of 11 bases. Germline assignment: CDR1 MNHNS and CDR2 SASEGT. CDR3 sequence: CASRDFRDSPLHF. The CDR3 nucleotides are TGTGCCAGCAGGGACTTTAGGGATTCACCCCTCCACTTT.

In this sample, this clonotype turned up once. A much larger clone differs by one base, so this may be a read error. The CDR3 ends on some other residue instead of the conserved phenylalanine or tryptophan, so this is likely a read error. The chain carries TRBV7-2 and TRBJ1-1; 7 bases map to TRBD1. Losses at the gene ends were 4 bases for V and 0 bases for J; bases not matched to a gene: 5. The V gene's germline CDR1 is SGHTA and CDR2 FQGNSA. The CDR3 sequence is 15 residues long. The CDR3 spells CASSSRQGMNTEAFL. CDR3 coding DNA: TGTGCCAGCAGCTCCAGACAGGGTATGAACACTGAAGCTTTCCTT.

This clonotype occurred many times. The chain links TRBV7-2 to TRBJ1-1; a possible D gene is TRBD1 (5 bases). Trimming stripped 5 bases from V and 4 bases from J, with 14 bases between. Germline V CDR1 and CDR2: SGHTA, FQGNSA. This CDR3 has 14 amino acids. Here the CDR3 DNA reads TGTGCCAGCAGCATTCCTTTTACAGGCACTGAAGCTTTCTTT. Translation: CASSIPFTGTEAFF.

The V call is TRBV10-3, the J call TRBJ2-6; D is unresolved. The CDR3 has 16 amino acids. Germline V lookup: CDR1 ENHRY, CDR2 SYGVKD. V was shortened by 10 bases and J by 0 bases, with 16 bases between the two germline ends. DNA of the CDR3: TGTGCCAGCACGGTTCATTGGAGCTCTGGGGCCAACGTCCTGACTTTC. Protein product: CASTVHWSSGANVLTF.

This clonotype was detected only a few times. The chain recombines TRBV9 with TRBJ1-2; TRBD1 matches 7 bases. Per germline, CDR1 SGDLS and CDR2 YYNGEE. The CDR3 extends over 19 amino acids. V lost 4 bases and J lost 5; bases outside the gene matches: 23. The CDR3 DNA follows: TGTGCCAGCAGCCAGGCTGCCCCCGGGACAGTCATCGGCAGATATGGCTACACCTTC. Protein product: CASSQAAPGTVIGRYGYTF.

This chain joins TRBV7-2 and TRBJ1-1; TRBD1 aligns across 8 bases. CDR1 SGHTA and CDR2 FQGNSA come from the germline V gene. The J segment lost 8 bases and the V segment lost 5 bases, leaving 22 bases of the junction unmatched. The CDR3 runs 18 residues. Here the CDR3 reads CASSPNTDRGGYAAEAFF. CDR3 sequence (DNA): TGTGCCAGCAGCCCCAACACCGACAGGGGAGGGTACGCGGCCGAAGCTTTCTTT.

This clonotype was seen at least ten times. The chain is built from TRBV7-3 and TRBJ2-7, with unresolved D. The CDR3 spans 16 residues. CDR1 SGHTA and CDR2 FQGTGA come from the germline V gene. The chain's CDR3 is CVHRNSNNVCSYEQYF. The CDR3 nucleotides are TGTGTCCACCGGAACAGTAATAACGTATGCTCCTACGAGCAGTACTTC.

This rearrangement joins TRBV29-1 to TRBJ2-7; 13 nucleotides match TRBD2. The CDR3 is made up of 14 amino acids. V lost 4 bases to trimming and J lost 7 bases; unmatched junction nucleotides: 7. Germline V gene sequence: CDR1 SQVTM, CDR2 ANQGSEA. The CDR3 loop reads CSVAGTSGNFEQYF. As DNA, the CDR3 is TGCAGCGTTGCTGGGACTAGCGGGAACTTTGAGCAGTACTTC.

This clonotype appeared a few times. The V gene is TRBV6-5, the J gene TRBJ2-7; 9 nucleotides line up with TRBD2. Germline CDR1 MNHEY, CDR2 SVGAGI. The CDR3 sequence is 15 residues long. J was trimmed by 1 base and V by 0 bases; bases with no gene match: 1. The CDR3 DNA follows: TGTGCCAGCAGTTACTCAAGCGGGGGGTCCTACGAGCAGTACTTC. Protein sequence: CASSYSSGGSYEQYF.

There are many counts of this clonotype. The chain recombines TRBV7-2 with TRBJ2-7; 9 bases align to TRBD2. This CDR3 is 15 amino acids long. The V segment lost 4 bases and the J segment 5 bases; nucleotides outside the gene matches: 9. Germline CDR1 and CDR2: SGHTA and FQGNSA. CDR3 nucleotides: TGTGCCAGCAGCTCCCTTGGCGGGAGGGCCGACGAGCAGTACTTC. Its protein product is CASSSLGGRADEQYF.

This clonotype was recorded a few times. The gene calls are TRBV12-3 or TRBV12-4 and TRBJ1-2; D not resolved. The length of the CDR3 is 14 residues. Between the trimmed V and J ends, which lost 6 bases and 8 bases, there was a span of 19 bases. Here the CDR3 reads CASSQFHGFTGYTF. Written as DNA, the CDR3 is TGTGCCAGCAGCCAATTCCACGGGTTCACAGGCTACACCTTC.

This clonotype was counted ten times or more. This chain links TRBV20-1 with TRBJ1-6; D unresolved. Per the germline V gene, CDR1 is DFQATT and CDR2 is SNEGSKA (reference sequence). The ends were cut back, 5 bases at V and 0 bases at J, with 11 bases in the middle. The CDR3 loop spans 15 amino acids. As DNA, the CDR3 is TGCAGTGCTCGCGCCGTAGCCTCCTATAATTCACCCCTCCACTTT. It is translated as CSARAVASYNSPLHF.

This clonotype was picked up one time. V is TRBV5-1 and J is TRBJ2-6; D might be TRBD2 (6 bases). Trimming pared 3 bases from V and 4 bases from J, leaving 11 bases between. Germline values: CDR1 SGHRS, CDR2 YFSETQ. This CDR3 has 15 amino acids. Here the CDR3 DNA reads TGCGCCAGCAGCTGGTGGGGGGACGGGGCCAACGTCCTGACTTTC. It is translated as CASSWWGDGANVLTF.

The chain has TRBV5-5 and TRBJ2-7; tentatively, D is TRBD2 (5 bases). The CDR3 has 13 amino acids. Germline V gene lookup returns CDR1 SGHKS and CDR2 YYEKEE (reference sequence). Deletions cut 3 bases from V and 4 bases from J, with 11 bases between. This chain's CDR3 is CASSSADFYEQYF. Here the CDR3 DNA reads TGTGCCAGCAGCTCGGCGGACTTTTACGAGCAGTACTTC.

There are a few counts of this clonotype. The J gene is TRBJ2-6, the V gene TRBV14, with no clear D. V lost 1 base and J 4 bases, leaving 11 bases between the germline ends. The CDR3 loop spans 16 amino acids. Per germline, CDR1 SGHDN and CDR2 FVKESK. The DNA for the CDR3 is TGTGCCAGCAGCCAAGTTCTGTGGCGCGGGGCCAACGTCCTGACTTTC. Protein sequence: CASSQVLWRGANVLTF.

Comment on this clonotype: A read error may produce the germline difference seen at one junction end. The chain employs TRBV10-2 and TRBJ1-1; D is perhaps TRBD1 (6 bases). CDR1 is WSHSY, CDR2 SAAADI, per germline. This CDR3 spans 15 amino acids. The CDR3 nucleotides read TGTGCCAGCAGTTCCACGGGGCGGGGGGCGACTGAAGCTTTCTTT. Translating gives CASSSTGRGATEAFF.

This clonotype was seen at least ten times. The V and J genes are TRBV20-1 and TRBJ2-7; 12 bases agree with TRBD2. The ends lost 6 bases at V and 4 bases at J; junction bases unmatched: 7. The CDR3 is 14 residues long. CDR1 and CDR2 (germline): DFQATT, SNEGSKA (reference sequence). The DNA for the CDR3 is TGCAGTGCCTATAGACTAGCGGGAGAATACGAGCAGTACTTC. This sequence encodes CSAYRLAGEYEQYF.

V gene TRBV4-1 combines with J gene TRBJ2-2, with D maybe TRBD2 (5 bases). Germline V gene sequence: CDR1 MGHRA, CDR2 YSYEKL. Trimming left V 4 bases short and J 5 bases short, with 20 bases between. The length of the CDR3 is 17 residues. The CDR3 DNA sequence: TGCGCCAGCAGCCCGGGATCCTCGGACGCACAAACCGGGGAGCTGTTTTTT. Its translation is CASSPGSSDAQTGELFF.

The sample holds many counts of this clonotype. The V and J genes are TRBV5-1 and TRBJ2-7; D unclear. The V end was cut by 0 bases, the J end by 4 bases, with 11 bases between. The CDR3 covers 14 residues. CDR1 is SGHRS and CDR2 is YFSETQ in the germline V gene. This CDR3 is CASSLVQDEYEQYF. For the CDR3, the DNA is TGCGCCAGCAGCTTGGTCCAGGACGAGTACGAGCAGTACTTC.

With respect to this clonotype: One junction end disagrees with the germline gene, perhaps due to a read error. The V gene is TRBV24-1, the J gene TRBJ1-2; a weak D match, TRBD1 (5 bases). The CDR3 covers 14 residues. CDR1 is KGHDR, CDR2 SFDVKD, per germline. This CDR3 reads CASSRAGHNYGYTF. As DNA, the CDR3 is TGTGCCAGCAGTCGAGCCGGACATAACTATGGCTACACCTTC.

This clonotype has only one observation. The chain links TRBV4-1 to TRBJ1-2; no reliable D call. The CDR3 extends over 15 amino acids. Trimming pared 3 bases from V and 4 bases from J, leaving 15 bases between. Looked up from germline, CDR1 is MGHRA and CDR2 is YSYEKL. The CDR3 loop is CASSQTRTGFYGYTF. The CDR3 DNA follows: TGCGCCAGCAGCCAGACCCGGACGGGTTTCTATGGCTACACCTTC.

This clonotype occurred a few times. The rearrangement links TRBV29-1 to TRBJ1-2; unclear D gene. The germline V and J ends were trimmed by 0 bases and 3 bases, with 8 bases remaining between them. Germline loops: CDR1 SQVTM, CDR2 ANQGSEA. The CDR3 length is 13 residues. Written as DNA, the CDR3 is TGCAGCGTTGAAGATCATGGTTACTATGGCTACACCTTC. This translates into CSVEDHGYYGYTF.

The chain employs TRBV29-1 and TRBJ2-3; possibly TRBD2 for D (6 bases). The CDR3 runs 14 residues. Looked up from germline, CDR1 is SQVTM and CDR2 is ANQGSEA. DNA of the CDR3: TGCAGTCACTGGGGGGTGGTCGTCACAGATACGCAGTATTTT. This sequence encodes CSHWGVVVTDTQYF.

This clonotype has only a few counts. This chain connects TRBV10-1 to TRBJ2-2; D not certain. Trimming shortened V by 5 bases and J by 3 bases, and 7 bases separated the two germline ends. The CDR3 length is 13 residues. Germline-derived CDR1 and CDR2 are WNHNN and SYGVQD (reference sequence). The CDR3 DNA reads as TGCGCCAGCAGTCCCGGGCACACCGGGGAGCTGTTTTTT. Protein: CASSPGHTGELFF.

As regards this clonotype: Given a much more abundant clone one base away, this may be a read error. The CDR3 spells CASSLGSGGRGNHPQHF. As DNA, the CDR3 is TGTGCCAGCAGCTTAGGAAGTGGAGGGCGAGGCAATCATCCCCAGCATTTT. The chain uses TRBV7-9 and TRBJ1-5; D is uncertain. The CDR3 spans 17 residues. Germline-derived CDR1 and CDR2 are SEHNR and FQNEAQ (reference sequence).

The chain recombines TRBV20-1 with TRBJ2-3, with TRBD2 matching over 9 bases. Germline V gene data show CDR1 as DFQATT and CDR2 as SNEGSKA (reference sequence). The CDR3 sequence is 14 residues long. J lost 4 bases, V lost 6 bases, and 8 bases had no gene match. CDR3 amino acids: CSAYSGGYPDTQYF. The DNA for the CDR3 is TGCAGTGCCTATAGCGGGGGCTACCCAGATACGCAGTATTTT.

The chain couples TRBV7-2 to TRBJ2-2; 8 bases agree with TRBD2. Trimming took 6 bases from V and 5 from J; bases not matched to a gene: 11. Germline V gene lookup returns CDR1 SGHTA and CDR2 FQGNSA. The CDR3 is 16 amino acids. The CDR3 bases are TGTGCCAGCAGGATTCCGGGACTAGGCTTTACCGGGGAGCTGTTTTTT. It specifies CASRIPGLGFTGELFF.

This clonotype has at least ten counts. The chain has TRBV9 and TRBJ1-5, with D possibly matching TRBD1 (5 bases). V was clipped by 4 bases and J by 7 bases, with 12 bases between them. Germline-derived CDR1 and CDR2 are SGDLS and YYNGEE. This CDR3 has 13 residues. Here the CDR3 DNA reads TGTGCCAGCAGCCTCGGGACGGGCCAGCCCCAGCATTTT. It translates to CASSLGTGQPQHF.